Below are 13 T cell receptor beta chains sequenced from a single sample in a study of shared clonotypes between healthy human individuals. The assay was immunoSEQ multiplex PCR, and TCRdb's table has in-frame clones only and misses some. Here the sample spans 1.4 million or so clones, roughly 98.5% being singletons. The sequencing input was naive CD4+ T cells sorted from blood. Subset noted: CD45RA+ positively selected. These receptors all come from a man under 40 in good health.

The genes are TRBV7-9 and TRBJ2-7; D may correspond to TRBD1 or TRBD2 (5 bases each). The CDR3 runs to 12 residues. Deletions cut 5 bases from V and 5 bases from J, with 10 bases between. Germline CDR1 is SEHNR and CDR2 is FQNEAQ (reference sequence). The chain's CDR3 is CASSPRGDEQYF. CDR3 in DNA: TGTGCCAGCAGCCCACGAGGGGACGAGCAGTACTTC.

The V gene is TRBV11-2, the J gene TRBJ2-2, with 9 bases lining up with TRBD2. Germline V gene lookup returns CDR1 SGHAT and CDR2 FQNNGV. CDR3 length: 16 residues. V shed 1 base, J shed 7 bases, and the junction held 7 bases outside the gene matches. DNA for the CDR3: TGTGCCAGCAGCTTAGGTCGCGGGAGGGGCGACGGGGAGCTGTTTTTT. This codes for CASSLGRGRGDGELFF.

This clone came up once. The chain employs TRBV10-1 and TRBJ2-1, with D unclear. The CDR3 loop spans 14 amino acids. Deletions cut 5 bases from V and 0 bases from J, with 8 bases between. Germline CDR1 WNHNN, CDR2 SYGVQD (reference sequence). CDR3 region: CASSTVSSYNEQFF. The DNA for the CDR3 is TGCGCCAGCAGTACGGTGAGCTCCTACAATGAGCAGTTCTTC.

This chain connects TRBV29-1 to TRBJ2-2; the D gene is possibly TRBD1 (5 bases). Germline V gene sequence: CDR1 SQVTM, CDR2 ANQGSEA. Trimming left V 7 bases short and J 5 bases short, with 8 bases between. This CDR3 spans 11 amino acids. The CDR3 loop is CSAAGTGELFF. The CDR3 bases are TGCAGCGCAGCAGGGACCGGGGAGCTGTTTTTT.

This chain uses TRBV10-2 with TRBJ1-2; no definite D call. The V gene's germline CDR1 is WSHSY and CDR2 SAAADI. Trimming took off 7 bases at V and 1 base at J, with 16 bases between the two ends. The CDR3 length is 15 residues. The CDR3 here is CASKTNPGVNYGYTF. As DNA, the CDR3 is TGCGCCAGCAAAACGAATCCGGGCGTTAACTATGGCTACACCTTC.

V usage is TRBV11-2 and J usage is TRBJ1-1, with D possibly being TRBD1 (5 bases). The V end lost 5 bases, the J end lost 0 bases, and 10 bases lay between the germline ends. Germline V gene data show CDR1 as SGHAT and CDR2 as FQNNGV. The CDR3 spans 14 residues. The CDR3 protein is CASSGTGLNTEAFF. The CDR3 coding sequence is TGTGCCAGCAGCGGGACGGGTTTGAACACTGAAGCTTTCTTT. Full variable domain (missing parts from reference TRBV11-2 and TRBJ1-1): EAGVAQSPRYKIIEKRQSVAFWCNPISGHATLYWYQQILGQGPKLLIQFQNNGVVDDSQLPKDRFSAERLKGVDSTLKIQPAKLEDSAVYLCASSGTGLNTEAFFGQGTRLTVV.

This clone was seen just once. The chain links TRBV28 to TRBJ2-7, with D possibly matching TRBD1 (6 bases). Germline CDR1 is MDHEN and CDR2 is SYDVKM. V lost 11 bases to trimming and J lost 1 base, with 15 bases between them. The CDR3 spans 13 residues. The CDR3 loop reads CALSRDTSYEQYF. CDR3 coding DNA: TGTGCCCTAAGCCGGGACACGTCCTACGAGCAGTACTTC.

This sequence joins TRBV6-1 and TRBJ2-5, with 7 positions matching TRBD2. This CDR3 comprises 13 residues. The ends lost 6 bases at V and 5 bases at J; junction bases unmatched: 6. Germline assignment: CDR1 MNHNS and CDR2 SASEGT. The CDR3 is CASSDWGGETQYF. CDR3 sequence (DNA): TGTGCCAGCAGCGATTGGGGAGGGGAGACCCAGTACTTC.

The V gene is TRBV5-1, the J gene TRBJ2-3; tentatively, D is TRBD2 (6 bases). Trimming stripped 6 bases from V and 5 bases from J, with 16 bases between. The germline CDR1 and CDR2 sequences are SGHRS and YFSETQ. The length of the CDR3 is 14 residues. CDR3 in amino acids: CASTAGGLRDTQYF. The CDR3 DNA sequence: TGCGCCAGCACAGCGGGCGGGCTTAGAGATACGCAGTATTTT.

V usage is TRBV11-3 and J usage is TRBJ2-1, with D unresolved. Germline V lookup: CDR1 SGHNT, CDR2 YENEEA. The germline V and J ends were trimmed by 0 bases and 2 bases, with 8 bases remaining between them. The CDR3 loop spans 15 amino acids. As DNA, the CDR3 is TGTGCCAGCAGCTTAGAGCGTGGAGCCTACAATGAGCAGTTCTTC. Translation: CASSLERGAYNEQFF.

V is TRBV4-3 and J is TRBJ2-2, with 11 bases fitting TRBD2. The CDR3 sequence is 19 residues long. Per the germline V gene, CDR1 is LGHNA and CDR2 is YSLEER. V shed 5 bases, J shed 1 base, and the junction held 12 bases outside the gene matches. The chain's CDR3 is CASSTDGLAGGKNTGELFF. The DNA of the CDR3 is TGCGCCAGCAGCACAGACGGGTTAGCGGGAGGGAAGAACACCGGGGAGCTGTTTTTT.

J is TRBJ1-2 and V is TRBV27; 7 positions agree with TRBD1. The V segment lost 5 bases and the J segment 4 bases; nucleotides outside the gene matches: 10. The CDR3 totals 15 residues. Germline V lookup: CDR1 MNHEY, CDR2 SMNVEV (reference sequence). The CDR3 bases are TGTGCCAGCAGTCCCTATGTCGGGACAGTCTATGGCTACACCTTC. This gives the protein CASSPYVGTVYGYTF.

The chain is built from TRBV19 and TRBJ1-4; no reliable D call. The V end was cut by 5 bases, the J end by 4 bases, with 11 bases between. CDR3 length: 14 residues. Germline assignment: CDR1 LNHDA and CDR2 SQIVND (reference sequence). DNA for the CDR3: TGTGCCAGTAGTCCTCCGACGGATAATGAAAAACTGTTTTTT. Protein: CASSPPTDNEKLFF.